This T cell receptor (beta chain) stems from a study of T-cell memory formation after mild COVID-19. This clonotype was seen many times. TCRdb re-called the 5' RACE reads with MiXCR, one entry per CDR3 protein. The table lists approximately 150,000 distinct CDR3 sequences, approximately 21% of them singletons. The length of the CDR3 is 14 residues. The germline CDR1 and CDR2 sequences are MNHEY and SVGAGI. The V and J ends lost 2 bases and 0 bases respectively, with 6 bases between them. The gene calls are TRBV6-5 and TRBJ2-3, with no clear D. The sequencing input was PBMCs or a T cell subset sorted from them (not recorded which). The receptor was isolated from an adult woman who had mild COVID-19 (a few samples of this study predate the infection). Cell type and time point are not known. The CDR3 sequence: CASSYTPSTDTQYF. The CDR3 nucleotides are TGTGCCAGCAGTTACACACCTAGCACAGATACGCAGTATTTT.